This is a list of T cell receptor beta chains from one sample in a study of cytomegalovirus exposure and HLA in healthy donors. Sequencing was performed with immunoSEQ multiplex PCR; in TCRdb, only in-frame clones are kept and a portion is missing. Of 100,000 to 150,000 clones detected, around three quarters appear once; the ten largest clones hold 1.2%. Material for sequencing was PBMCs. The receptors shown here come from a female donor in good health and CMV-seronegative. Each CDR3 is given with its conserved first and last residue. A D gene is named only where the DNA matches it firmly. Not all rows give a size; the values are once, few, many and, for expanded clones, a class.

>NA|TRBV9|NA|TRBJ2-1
TGTGCCAGCAGCGTACTAGCTGGCTATGAGCAGTTCTTC
CASSVLAGYEQFF
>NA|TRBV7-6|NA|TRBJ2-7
TGTGCCAGCAGCGGAGCGGACAGTCACCCCTCCTACGAGCAGTACTTC
CASSGADSHPSYEQYF
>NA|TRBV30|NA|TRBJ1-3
TGTGCCTGGGGTCAGGGGAACTCTGGAAACACCATATATTTT
CAWGQGNSGNTIYF
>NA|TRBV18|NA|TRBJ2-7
TGTGCCAGCTCACAGTATGTGGTTAGGGGTTCTTCCTACTACGAGCAGTACTTC
CASSQYVVRGSSYYEQYF
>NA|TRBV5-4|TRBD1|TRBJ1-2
TGTGCCAGCAGCCCAGGGACAGGGAGCCCCTACGGCTACACCTTC
CASSPGTGSPYGYTF
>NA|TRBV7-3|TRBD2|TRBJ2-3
TGTGCCAGCAGCTTAACTAGCGGGGGGTATTCGGATACGCAGTATTTT
CASSLTSGGYSDTQYF
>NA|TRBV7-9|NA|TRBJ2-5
TGTTCCAGCAGCTTAGTAGGTGGAGGGGTTGGGAAGACCCAGTACTTC
CSSSLVGGGVGKTQYF
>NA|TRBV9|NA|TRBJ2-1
TGTGCCAGCAGCACGGGGGATCTCTACAATGAGCAGTTCTTC
CASSTGDLYNEQFF
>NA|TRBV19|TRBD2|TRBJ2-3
TGTGCCAGTAGTAACCCAGCGGGGGGCCAAGGGGATACGCAGTATTTT
CASSNPAGGQGDTQYF
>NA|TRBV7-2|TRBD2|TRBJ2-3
TGTGCCAGCAGCCAACGGGACGGGAGGGCCTTTCTGCCAGATACGCAGTATTTT
CASSQRDGRAFLPDTQYF
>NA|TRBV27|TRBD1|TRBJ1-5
TGTGCCAGCAGCCCGACAGGGGGTTATCAGCCCCAGCATTTT
CASSPTGGYQPQHF
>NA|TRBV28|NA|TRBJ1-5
TGTGCCAGCAGGCGAACAGGGAGGGCCAATCAGCCCCAGCATTTT
CASRRTGRANQPQHF
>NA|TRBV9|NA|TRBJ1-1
TGTGCCAGCAGCCCACGCCAGGATGGGGCGTGGTCTTTCTTT
CASSPRQDGAWSFF
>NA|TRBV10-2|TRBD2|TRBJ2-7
TGCGCCAGCAGCCAATCAAATAGCGGGAGGAGCGAGCAGTACTTC
CASSQSNSGRSEQYF
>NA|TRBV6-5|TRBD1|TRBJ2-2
TGTGCCAGCAGTTACACAGGGGGCCAAAACACCGGGGAGCTGTTTTTT
CASSYTGGQNTGELFF
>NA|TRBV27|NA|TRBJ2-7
TGTGCCAGCAGTTTATCTAGTTCCACGTATGAGCAGTACTTC
CASSLSSSTYEQYF
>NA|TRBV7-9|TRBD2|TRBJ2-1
TGTGCCAGCAGCTTTAGCGGGAGGGTAGGTGAGCAGTTCTTC
CASSFSGRVGEQFF
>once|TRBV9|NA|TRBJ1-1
TGTGCCAGCAGCGTAGGGGGTGGGGCGAACACTGAAGCTTTCTTT
CASSVGGGANTEAFF
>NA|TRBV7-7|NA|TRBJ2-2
TGTGCTAGCAGCTTTTCTTACACCGGGGAGCTGTTTTTT
CASSFSYTGELFF
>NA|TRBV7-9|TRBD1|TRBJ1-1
TGTGCCAGCAGCTTTCGGACAGGGGATATACACACTGAAGCTTTCTTT
CASSFRTGDIHTEAFF
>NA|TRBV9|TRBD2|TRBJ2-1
TGTGCCAGCAGCGTAGGCCAAGGCGGGAGACTCGACAATGAGCAGTTCTTC
CASSVGQGGRLDNEQFF
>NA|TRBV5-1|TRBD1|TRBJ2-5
TGCGCCAGCAGCTGGGGACAGGAGAAAGAGACCCAGTACTTC
CASSWGQEKETQYF
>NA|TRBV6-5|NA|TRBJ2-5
TGTGCCAGCAGTCCGGTTGGAGAGACCCAGTACTTC
CASSPVGETQYF
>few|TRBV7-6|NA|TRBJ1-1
TGTGCCAGCAGCTTATCACAGGGTATCCCTGAAGCTTTCTTT
CASSLSQGIPEAFF
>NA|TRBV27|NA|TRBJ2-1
TGTGCCAGCAGGGACAGTTCGCCCTACAATGAGCAGTTCTTC
CASRDSSPYNEQFF
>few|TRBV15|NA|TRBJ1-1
TGTGCCACCAGCAGATCCACGGGGAACACTGAAGCTTTCTTT
CATSRSTGNTEAFF
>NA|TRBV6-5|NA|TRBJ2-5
TGTGCCAGCAAAGGGGGGGGGCGGGAGACCCAGTACTTC
CASKGGGRETQYF
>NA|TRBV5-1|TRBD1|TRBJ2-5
TGCGCCAGCAGCTTCACAGGGGGCCAAGAGACCCAGTACTTC
CASSFTGGQETQYF